These T cell receptor beta chains were read from a single sample in a study of naive and memory T cell subsets. One entry per CDR3 protein, called by TCRdb with MiXCR from the 5' RACE reads. The sample carries roughly 48,000 distinct CDR3 sequences, approximately 4.5% recorded once. All receptors come from a female donor in good health. The CDR3 runs from the conserved cysteine through the conserved F or W. D genes are given only for firm matches. Only some rows state a clone size, as once, few, many or a class for expanded clones.

DNA,CDR3,size,J,V,D
TGTGCCAGCAGTTCTAGCGGGAGGAATGAGCAGTTCTTC,CASSSSGRNEQFF,many,TRBJ2-1,TRBV28,TRBD2
TGTGCCAGCAGTTACCGGGTCACAGATACGCAGTATTTT,CASSYRVTDTQYF,many,TRBJ2-3,TRBV27,-
TGTGCCAGCAGTTGGTACGATACGCAGTATTTT,CASSWYDTQYF,few,TRBJ2-3,TRBV12-3/TRBV12-4,-
TGTGCCAGTACAGGGTTTTCCGGGGAGCTGTTTTTT,CASTGFSGELFF,many,TRBJ2-2,TRBV28,-
TGCAGTGCTAGACCAGGGACATGCCAAGAGACCCAGTACTTC,CSARPGTCQETQYF,-,TRBJ2-5,TRBV20-1,-
TGCGCCAGCAGCTCAAGGACTAGCGAGTGTCGTAATGAGCAGTTCTTC,CASSSRTSECRNEQFF,-,TRBJ2-1,TRBV5-1,TRBD2
TGCGCCAGCAGCTCGCATTTCGAGGGACAGCTGGCCACTGAAGCTTTCTTT,CASSSHFEGQLATEAFF,many,TRBJ1-1,TRBV5-1,TRBD1
TGTGCCAGCAGCTCTAGTAACCAAGAGACCCAGTACTTC,CASSSSNQETQYF,many,TRBJ2-5,TRBV7-2,-
TGTGCCAGTAGTATAATCACTAGCGGGAGTAGGAATGAGCAGTTCTTC,CASSIITSGSRNEQFF,many,TRBJ2-1,TRBV19,TRBD2
TGTGCCGTCCGGGACAGGGTCCCAGATACGCAGTATTTT,CAVRDRVPDTQYF,many,TRBJ2-3,TRBV24-1,TRBD1
TGTGCCAGCGGAAAACTGCTGGAGGGATGGGTGATAGCGGGAACGGAAGAGACCCAGTACTTC,CASGKLLEGWVIAGTEETQYF,many,TRBJ2-5,TRBV6-2/TRBV6-3,TRBD2
TGTGCCAGTAGTAGAGGGAACAGGTTCGGAGTTCTGAACACTGAAGCTTTCTTT,CASSRGNRFGVLNTEAFF,many,TRBJ1-1,TRBV19,-
TGTGCCAGCTCACTACGGGACGGTTTACTGGCCAAAAACATTCAGTACTTC,CASSLRDGLLAKNIQYF,few,TRBJ2-4,TRBV18,-
TGTGCCAGCAGTTCCTCTAGCGGGAGCCACAATGAGCAGTTCTTC,CASSSSSGSHNEQFF,-,TRBJ2-1,TRBV28,TRBD2
TGCGCCAGCAGAACAGGGGCAAATCAGCCCCAGCATTTT,CASRTGANQPQHF,many,TRBJ1-5,TRBV10-2,TRBD1
TGTGCCAGCATCCGCGGGCGGGGACTAGCGGACTCCTACAATGAGCAGTTCTTC,CASIRGRGLADSYNEQFF,many,TRBJ2-1,TRBV7-9,TRBD2
TGTGCCAGTAGTATAGATGGCATTCCGCGGGGAGGGGAGCTGTTTTTT,CASSIDGIPRGGELFF,many,TRBJ2-2,TRBV19,-
TGCGCCAGCAGCCCCCAAGACAGGGACGAGCAGTACTTC,CASSPQDRDEQYF,many,TRBJ2-7,TRBV5-1,TRBD1
TGTGCCAGCGGAGGGACACAACTAGGATGGCAGTTCTTC,CASGGTQLGWQFF,many,TRBJ2-1,TRBV28,-
TGTGCCAGCAGCTTAGCGCGGGAGCAAGCCAAAAACATTCAGTACTTC,CASSLAREQAKNIQYF,many,TRBJ2-4,TRBV7-9,TRBD2
TGTGCCACCAGTGAGAAGGACAGGGCAGCAGATACGCAGTATTTT,CATSEKDRAADTQYF,many,TRBJ2-3,TRBV24-1,TRBD1
TGCAGTGCCTGGGGGGGGAGCGGAACCGGGGAGCTGTTTTTT,CSAWGGSGTGELFF,many,TRBJ2-2,TRBV20-1,TRBD2
TGTGCCAGCAGCTTAATTCCCCCCCCCAGGGGGATAAGCACAGATACGCAGTATTTT,CASSLIPPPRGISTDTQYF,many,TRBJ2-3,TRBV7-6,TRBD1
TGTGCCAGCAGCCAAAGGGGATTACTCCGGGAAAGGGTCTACGAGCAGTACTTC,CASSQRGLLRERVYEQYF,-,TRBJ2-7,TRBV14,-
TGTGCCAGCAGGCAACCAGGGGGGTCCTACGAGCAGTACTTC,CASRQPGGSYEQYF,many,TRBJ2-7,TRBV27,-
TGTGCCAGTAGTCCTGGGACAGTGAACACTGAAGCTTTCTTT,CASSPGTVNTEAFF,-,TRBJ1-1,TRBV19,TRBD1
TGCGCCAGCAGCCAATTGACGAGGGATGGCTACACCTTC,CASSQLTRDGYTF,many,TRBJ1-2,TRBV4-1,-
TGTGCCAGCAGTGTGACTAGAGTGGGGACAGATACGCAGTATTTT,CASSVTRVGTDTQYF,many,TRBJ2-3,TRBV6-1,-
TGTGCCAGCAGCTTAACGGGACAGACCTACGAGCAGTACTTC,CASSLTGQTYEQYF,once,TRBJ2-7,TRBV7-3,TRBD1
TGTGCCAGCAGTCCTTCCCGTTTTCAGACCAATGAGCAGTTCTTC,CASSPSRFQTNEQFF,many,TRBJ2-1,TRBV27,-
TGTGCCAGCAGTTACTCCCGGAACACTGAAGCTTTCTTT,CASSYSRNTEAFF,many,TRBJ1-1,TRBV6-5,-
TGCAGCGTCGAAACAGTTAACTATGGCTACACCTTC,CSVETVNYGYTF,many,TRBJ1-2,TRBV29-1,-
TGTGCCACCAGTGATAATTACAGGGGAAACAATCAGCCCCAGCATTTT,CATSDNYRGNNQPQHF,many,TRBJ1-5,TRBV24-1,TRBD1
TGTGCCACCAGCAGAGATACAACAGGGGTAACGTACTTC,CATSRDTTGVTYF,many,TRBJ2-7,TRBV15,TRBD1
TGTGCCAGCAGCCAGGCTAAGTATGGCTACACCTTC,CASSQAKYGYTF,many,TRBJ1-2,TRBV11-2,-
TGTGCCAGCAGTTTACAGGGGGGCAACACTGAAGCTTTCTTT,CASSLQGGNTEAFF,many,TRBJ1-1,TRBV28,TRBD1
TGCAGTGCTGCCCCCGCGGGGTCACCCCTCCACTTT,CSAAPAGSPLHF,few,TRBJ1-6,TRBV20-1,-
TGCAGTGCCCCTCCGCGGTATCGGGGGAGTTTAGCCAAAAACATTCAGTACTTC,CSAPPRYRGSLAKNIQYF,many,TRBJ2-4,TRBV20-1,-
TGTGCCAGCAGCTCAGACACCTACGAGCAGTACTTC,CASSSDTYEQYF,many,TRBJ2-7,TRBV28,-
TGTGCCAGCAACAGGGATTCTGGGGCCAACGTCCTGACTTTC,CASNRDSGANVLTF,many,TRBJ2-6,TRBV2,-
TGTGCCATCGGGGGGACTTTCTACGAGCAGTACTTC,CAIGGTFYEQYF,-,TRBJ2-7,TRBV10-3,-
TGTGCCAGCAGTCCACCCTACTTCAAAAAGTACACCTTC,CASSPPYFKKYTF,many,TRBJ1-2,TRBV27,-
TGCAGCACCAAGACTAGCGGTAGCACAGATACGCAGTATTTT,CSTKTSGSTDTQYF,many,TRBJ2-3,TRBV29-1,TRBD2
TGTGCCAGTGAGGGACGCGGATCAGATACGCAGTATTTT,CASEGRGSDTQYF,many,TRBJ2-3,TRBV27,-
TGTGCCAGCAGTTCAAAGGACGTTAATAGGACCATCCCTCTCTACGAGCAGTACTTC,CASSSKDVNRTIPLYEQYF,many,TRBJ2-7,TRBV7-2,-
TGTGCCAGCAGCTTGGAAGGGCTGGTACTATACGAGCAGTACTTC,CASSLEGLVLYEQYF,many,TRBJ2-7,TRBV5-5,-
TGTGCCAGCAGTCCCCGGGGGGGGTTTACTGAAGCTTTCTTT,CASSPRGGFTEAFF,few,TRBJ1-1,TRBV12-3/TRBV12-4,-
TGTGCCACCAGTGCGACTAGCGGGAGCATCAGCTCCTACAATGAGCAGTTCTTC,CATSATSGSISSYNEQFF,many,TRBJ2-1,TRBV24-1,TRBD2